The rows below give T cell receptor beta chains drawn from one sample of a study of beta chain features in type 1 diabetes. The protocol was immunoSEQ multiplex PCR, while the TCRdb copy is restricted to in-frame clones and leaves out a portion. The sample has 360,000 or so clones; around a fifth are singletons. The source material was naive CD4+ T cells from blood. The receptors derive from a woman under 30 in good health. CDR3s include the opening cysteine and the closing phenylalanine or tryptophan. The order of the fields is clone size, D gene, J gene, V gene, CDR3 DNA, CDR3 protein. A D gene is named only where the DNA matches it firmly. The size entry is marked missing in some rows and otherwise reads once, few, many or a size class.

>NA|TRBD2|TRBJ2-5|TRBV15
TGTGCCACCAGCAGAGATCGGGGGACTAGCGGGAAGGAGGCTATAGAGACCCAGTACTTC
CATSRDRGTSGKEAIETQYF
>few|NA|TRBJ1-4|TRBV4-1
TGCGCCAGCAGGCGGACAGCTGGGAGTGAAAAACTGTTTTTT
CASRRTAGSEKLFF
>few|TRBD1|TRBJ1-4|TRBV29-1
TGCAGCCCTAGAAGGGACAGAACAAATGAAAAACTGTTTTTT
CSPRRDRTNEKLFF
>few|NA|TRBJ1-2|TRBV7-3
TGTGCCAGCAGCATCAAATGGGAGGACTATGGCTACACCTTC
CASSIKWEDYGYTF
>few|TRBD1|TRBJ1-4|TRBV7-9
TGTGCCAGCAGCTTAGCTGGGACAGATGAAAAACTGTTTTTT
CASSLAGTDEKLFF
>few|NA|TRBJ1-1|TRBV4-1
TGCGCCAGCAGCCAAACGAACCTTCACAGGGATGCAGCTTTCTTT
CASSQTNLHRDAAFF
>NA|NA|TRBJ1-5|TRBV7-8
TGTGCCAGCAGCTCGACAGACAGCAATCAGCCCCAGCATTTT
CASSSTDSNQPQHF
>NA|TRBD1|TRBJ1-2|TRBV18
TGTGCCAGCTCACCGGGACAGAGTAACTATGGCTACACCTTC
CASSPGQSNYGYTF
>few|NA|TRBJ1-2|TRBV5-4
TGTGCCAGCAGACCTCGACAGATACATAACTATGGCTACACCTTC
CASRPRQIHNYGYTF
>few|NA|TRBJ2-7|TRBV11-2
TGTGCCAGCAGCCCCATAGCCGCTGCCTACGAGCAGTACTTC
CASSPIAAAYEQYF
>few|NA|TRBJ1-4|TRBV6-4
TGTGCCAGCAGTCCCAACGGGGAAAAACTGTTTTTT
CASSPNGEKLFF
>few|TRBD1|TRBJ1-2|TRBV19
TGTGCCAGTAGTGCAAGGACAGGGTTTTATGGCTACACCTTC
CASSARTGFYGYTF
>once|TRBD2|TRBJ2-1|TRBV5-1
TGCGCCAGCAGCGCCTCTAGCGGGCGCTACAATGAGCAGTTCTTC
CASSASSGRYNEQFF
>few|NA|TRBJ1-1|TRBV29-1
TGCAGCGCTTCAGGGATGAACACTGAAGCTTTCTTT
CSASGMNTEAFF
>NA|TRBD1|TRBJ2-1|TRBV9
TGTGCCAGCAGCGTGGGGACAGCCTACAATGAGCAGTTCTTC
CASSVGTAYNEQFF
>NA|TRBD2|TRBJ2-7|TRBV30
TGTGCCTGGAGTACTGGCGGGAGTTACGAGCAGTACTTC
CAWSTGGSYEQYF
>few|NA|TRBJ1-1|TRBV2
TGTGCCAGCAGCACCGTAGGGGTGAACACTGAAGCTTTCTTT
CASSTVGVNTEAFF
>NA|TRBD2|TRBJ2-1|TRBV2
TGTGCCAGCGGTAGGGAAGCGGGGGGAAAGAATGAGCAGTTCTTC
CASGREAGGKNEQFF
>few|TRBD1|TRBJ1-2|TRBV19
TGTGCCAGTACCGCCATTGGGACAGCAACCCTCCCATATGGCTACACCTTC
CASTAIGTATLPYGYTF
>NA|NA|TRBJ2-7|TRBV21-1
TGTGCCAGCGCCCATTGGGGGACTAGCTCCTACGAGCAGTACTTC
CASAHWGTSSYEQYF
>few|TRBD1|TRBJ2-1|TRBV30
TGTGCCCAGGAAGGGGCAGGGGGAAATAATGAGCAGTTCTTC
CAQEGAGGNNEQFF
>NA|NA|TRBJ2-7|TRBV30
TGTGCCTGGTCCCTTGGGGGGACCTCCTACGAGCAGTACTTC
CAWSLGGTSYEQYF
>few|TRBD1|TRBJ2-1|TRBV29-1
TGCAGCGCCGGGACAGTCCTCTCCTACAATGAGCAGTTCTTC
CSAGTVLSYNEQFF
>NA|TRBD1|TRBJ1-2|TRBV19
TGTGCCAGTAGTATTGGGACAGGGGGCGGCTACACCTTC
CASSIGTGGGYTF
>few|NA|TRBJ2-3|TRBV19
TGTGCCAGTAGTATCCATGGAGGGGCGGGAGATACGCAGTATTTT
CASSIHGGAGDTQYF
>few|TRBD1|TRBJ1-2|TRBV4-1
TGCGCCAGCAGCCAACCCGACAGGGTTTGGTATGGCTACACCTTC
CASSQPDRVWYGYTF
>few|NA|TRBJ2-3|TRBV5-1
TGCGCCAGCGGATACTCAGGGGTGGGGGCAGATACGCAGTATTTT
CASGYSGVGADTQYF
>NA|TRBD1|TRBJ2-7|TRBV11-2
TGTGCCAGCAGCTCAAATACCGGACAGGGGGTCCGCTACGAGCAGTACTTC
CASSSNTGQGVRYEQYF
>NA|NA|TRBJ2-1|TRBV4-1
TGCGCCAGCAGCCGAGCCGGTCGTGGGCAACCCTCCTACAATGAGCAGTTCTTC
CASSRAGRGQPSYNEQFF
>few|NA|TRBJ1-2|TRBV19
TGTGCCAGTAGTCCGCGGGGTCCCACTAACTATGGCTACACCTTC
CASSPRGPTNYGYTF
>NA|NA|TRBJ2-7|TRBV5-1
TGCGCCAGCAGCTTCGACGGGAAGCCCTACGAGCAGTACTTC
CASSFDGKPYEQYF